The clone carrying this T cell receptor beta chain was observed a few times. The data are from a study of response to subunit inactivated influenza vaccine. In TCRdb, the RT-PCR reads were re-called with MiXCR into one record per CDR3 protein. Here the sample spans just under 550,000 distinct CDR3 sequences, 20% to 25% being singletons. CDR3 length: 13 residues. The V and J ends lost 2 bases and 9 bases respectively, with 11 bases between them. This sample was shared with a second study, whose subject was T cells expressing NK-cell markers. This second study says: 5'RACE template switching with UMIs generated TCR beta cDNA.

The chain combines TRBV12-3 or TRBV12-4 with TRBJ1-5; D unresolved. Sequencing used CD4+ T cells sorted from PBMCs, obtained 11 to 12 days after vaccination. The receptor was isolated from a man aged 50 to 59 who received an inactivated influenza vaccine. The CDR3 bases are TGTGCCAGCAGTTTACATGAGAAAGGGCCCCAGCATTTT. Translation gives CASSLHEKGPQHF.